Each of the 25 T cell receptor beta chains below was sequenced from the same sample in a study of blood T cell repertoires in COVID-19. The repertoire was sequenced with immunoSEQ multiplex PCR; TCRdb's copy has only in-frame clones and lacks some. This table holds 150,000 to 200,000 clones, about 82% found once. The sample consisted of PBMCs or T cells enriched from blood (not recorded which). The receptors were gathered from a woman younger than 45 who had recovered from COVID-19.

The V gene is TRBV7-2, the J gene TRBJ2-1, with 13 bases lining up with TRBD2. Germline assignment: CDR1 SGHTA and CDR2 FQGNSA. Unmatched junction bases numbered 7, after V lost 2 bases and J lost 6 bases. The CDR3 is made up of 17 amino acids. Here the CDR3 reads CASSLRGLAGVINEQFF. The CDR3 DNA reads as TGTGCCAGCAGCTTAAGAGGACTAGCGGGAGTTATCAATGAGCAGTTCTTC.

The V and J genes are TRBV29-1 and TRBJ2-1; 13 bases agree with TRBD2. V trimming: 5 bases; J trimming: 3 bases; junction bases outside the gene matches: 1. Germline V gives CDR1 SQVTM, CDR2 ANQGSEA. The CDR3 covers 14 residues. The chain's CDR3 is CSVRTSGSYNEQFF. The CDR3 DNA is TGCAGCGTTCGGACTAGCGGGAGCTACAATGAGCAGTTCTTC.

The chain is built from TRBV24-1 and TRBJ2-2; 7 nucleotides match TRBD2. Germline lookup yields CDR1 KGHDR and CDR2 SFDVKD. V trimming: 6 bases; J trimming: 3 bases; junction bases outside the gene matches: 9. The CDR3 consists of 16 residues. The CDR3 DNA is TGTGCCACCAGTCGGAGGGAGGGCCAGGACACCGGGGAGCTGTTTTTT. Translated, it gives CATSRREGQDTGELFF.

The chain joins TRBV6-5 to TRBJ2-3, with 10 bases that match TRBD1. The V segment lost 2 bases and the J segment 4 bases; nucleotides outside the gene matches: 3. This CDR3 spans 15 amino acids. Germline V gene sequence: CDR1 MNHEY, CDR2 SVGAGI. The CDR3 spells CASSYGTGVSDTQYF. CDR3 DNA: TGTGCCAGCAGTTACGGGACAGGGGTCTCAGATACGCAGTATTTT.

The rearrangement links TRBV5-1 to TRBJ2-7, with 9 bases that match TRBD2. V shed 4 bases, J shed 2 bases, and the junction held 10 bases outside the gene matches. This CDR3 has 16 amino acids. Per the germline V gene, CDR1 is SGHRS and CDR2 is YFSETQ. CDR3 residues: CASSGRGLADTYEQYF. CDR3 bases: TGCGCCAGCAGCGGAAGGGGACTAGCCGATACCTACGAGCAGTACTTC.

This clone has a handful of counts. V usage is TRBV11-2 and J usage is TRBJ2-1; 8 nucleotides agree with TRBD2. Germline V CDR1 and CDR2: SGHAT, FQNNGV. Trimming removed 5 bases from V and 9 bases from J; junction bases left unmatched: 15. The CDR3 loop spans 16 amino acids. The CDR3 DNA reads as TGTGCCAGCAGCGCTTTTGCTAGCGGGCACGAAGGTGAGCAGTTCTTC. Translated: CASSAFASGHEGEQFF.

This clone was seen once. V gene TRBV13 combines with J gene TRBJ1-5; 8 positions agree with TRBD1. Germline V gives CDR1 PRHDT, CDR2 FYEKMQ (reference sequence). V gave up 5 bases and J gave up 5 bases; unmatched junction bases: 11. The CDR3 has 16 residues. The CDR3 spells CASSRRGQVLHQPQHF. As DNA, the CDR3 is TGTGCCAGCAGCCGCCGGGGACAGGTGCTTCATCAGCCCCAGCATTTT.

The J gene is TRBJ1-1, the V gene TRBV14; D not certain. V gave up 0 bases and J gave up 5 bases, with 7 bases separating them. Germline values: CDR1 SGHDN, CDR2 FVKESK. The CDR3 length is 13 residues. This chain's CDR3 is CASSQESVTEAFF. For the CDR3, the DNA is TGTGCCAGCAGCCAAGAGTCGGTGACTGAAGCTTTCTTT.

V gene TRBV15 combines with J gene TRBJ2-7, with 8 nucleotides matching TRBD1. The J segment lost 7 bases and the V segment lost 5 bases, leaving 13 bases of the junction unmatched. The CDR3 totals 15 residues. Germline V gives CDR1 LNHNV, CDR2 YYDKDF (reference sequence). The CDR3 sequence is CATSPAGQGAREQYF. In nucleotides, the CDR3 is TGTGCCACCAGCCCCGCGGGGCAGGGGGCGCGTGAGCAGTACTTC. The full variable domain, in which reference TRBV15 and TRBJ2-7 provide the parts outside the CDR3, is DAMVIQNPRYQVTQFGKPVTLSCSQTLNHNVMYWYQQKSSQAPKLLFHYYDKDFNNEADTPDNFQSRRPNTSFCFLDIRSPGLGDTAMYLCATSPAGQGAREQYFGPGTRLTVT.

The CDR3, as DNA: TGCGCCAGCAGCTTATGGGAGAGCACAGATACGCAGTATTTT. It yields the protein CASSLWESTDTQYF. The rearrangement links TRBV5-1 to TRBJ2-3, with D possibly being TRBD2 (5 bases). Germline values: CDR1 SGHRS, CDR2 YFSETQ. This CDR3 region has 14 residues. V dropped 2 bases and J dropped 0 bases, with 7 bases sitting between them.

This clone came up once. The chain is built from TRBV4-1 and TRBJ2-7, with D possibly being TRBD2 (6 bases). V was cut by 0 bases and J by 1 base, with 10 bases left in between. CDR3 length: 15 amino acids. Per the germline V gene, CDR1 is MGHRA and CDR2 is YSYEKL. CDR3 in amino acids: CASSQETSLSYEQYF. Written as DNA, the CDR3 is TGCGCCAGCAGCCAAGAAACTAGCTTATCCTACGAGCAGTACTTC.

This clone was recorded only once. The V and J genes are TRBV18 and TRBJ1-3; TRBD1 matches at 7 bases. The germline V gene encodes CDR1 KGHSH and CDR2 LQKENI. Trimming cost V 3 bases and J 14 bases; bases outside gene matches: 19. The CDR3 contains 16 residues. The CDR3 DNA reads TGTGCCAGCTCACCGCCGACAGGGACCCTTGGTAGTCCTGTATATTTT. Its translation: CASSPPTGTLGSPVYF.

The rearrangement links TRBV30 to TRBJ2-3; perhaps TRBD1 as D (6 bases). V was pared by 1 base and J by 2 bases, with 13 bases between. The CDR3 loop spans 15 amino acids. From germline, CDR1 is GTSNPN and CDR2 SVGIG (reference sequence). The CDR3 here is CAWSATGSDTDTQYF. DNA of the CDR3: TGTGCCTGGAGTGCAACAGGGTCAGACACAGATACGCAGTATTTT.

J is TRBJ1-5 and V is TRBV4-1; D is undetermined. The germline V gene encodes CDR1 MGHRA and CDR2 YSYEKL. The CDR3 has 16 amino acids. Trimming took off 0 bases at V and 2 bases at J, with 11 bases between the two ends. CDR3 nucleotide sequence: TGCGCCAGCAGCCAAGATATGGGCGGGCGCAATCAGCCCCAGCATTTT. Its protein is CASSQDMGGRNQPQHF.

This clone was detected only a few times. The V gene is TRBV5-1, the J gene TRBJ1-2, with a weak D call TRBD1 (5 bases). Looked up from germline, CDR1 is SGHRS and CDR2 is YFSETQ. V was shortened by 0 bases and J by 3 bases, with 15 bases between the two germline ends. This CDR3 comprises 16 residues. This chain's CDR3 is CASSLVDAGMDYGYTF. CDR3 DNA: TGCGCCAGCAGCTTGGTTGACGCAGGGATGGACTATGGCTACACCTTC.

The chain carries TRBV27 and TRBJ2-1; 10 bases are shared with TRBD2. The germline gives CDR1 MNHEY, CDR2 SMNVEV (reference sequence). The CDR3 has 16 amino acids. J was trimmed by 4 bases and V by 3 bases; bases with no gene match: 6. Written as DNA, the CDR3 is TGTGCCAGCAGTTTTTTAGCGGGAGGAGGGTACAATGAGCAGTTCTTC. Its translation is CASSFLAGGGYNEQFF.

The sample holds one count of this clone. J is TRBJ2-2 and V is TRBV19; 9 positions match TRBD1. Germline assignment: CDR1 LNHDA and CDR2 SQIVND (reference sequence). The CDR3 covers 17 residues. The junction had 9 bases not matched to a gene; V was cut back by 4 bases and J by 3 bases. This CDR3 reads CASSTSGTGFYTGELFF. The DNA of the CDR3 is TGTGCCAGTAGTACTTCCGGGACAGGGTTTTACACCGGGGAGCTGTTTTTT.

The V and J genes are TRBV5-1 and TRBJ2-3; 8 bases are shared with TRBD2. Germline trimming cut 6 bases from V and 2 bases from J; bases unmatched to any gene: 14. CDR1 is SGHRS, CDR2 YFSETQ, per germline. There are 17 residues in the CDR3. CDR3 sequence (DNA): TGCGCCAGCACCCTCCCGAATGAGCGGGAGACCACAGATACGCAGTATTTT. Its protein product is CASTLPNERETTDTQYF.

The J gene is TRBJ2-7, the V gene TRBV27; 8 nucleotides match TRBD2. Unmatched junction bases numbered 5, after V lost 5 bases and J lost 2 bases. From germline, CDR1 is MNHEY and CDR2 SMNVEV (reference sequence). The CDR3 covers 14 residues. CDR3 nucleotides: TGTGCCAGCAGTAATCCGGGACTAGCCTACGAGCAGTACTTC. This translates into CASSNPGLAYEQYF.

The V call is TRBV10-1, the J call TRBJ2-7; D is ambiguous. Germline V lookup: CDR1 WNHNN, CDR2 SYGVQD (reference sequence). This CDR3 has 13 residues. Trimming took off 3 bases at V and 7 bases at J, with 13 bases between the two ends. The DNA for the CDR3 is TGCGCCAGCAGTGAAGCTGGGCCGATGGAGCAGTACTTC. Its translation is CASSEAGPMEQYF.

The genes are TRBV27 and TRBJ1-2; 7 bases agree with TRBD1. The length of the CDR3 is 13 residues. Germline CDR1 MNHEY, CDR2 SMNVEV (reference sequence). J gave up 8 bases and V 4 bases, and 7 bases lay outside the gene matches. The CDR3 bases are TGTGCCAGCAGTTGGGTACAGGGGCGCGGCTACACCTTC. This codes for CASSWVQGRGYTF.

In its sample, this clone was seen a few times. J is TRBJ2-7 and V is TRBV3-1 (or the pseudogene TRBV3-2); 8 nucleotides align to TRBD1. V trimming: 5 bases; J trimming: 3 bases; junction bases outside the gene matches: 6. The CDR3 spans 14 residues. Germline CDR1 is LGHDT and CDR2 is YNNKEL (reference sequence). DNA of the CDR3: TGTGCCAGCAGCTGGGCCGGGACAGGCTACGAGCAGTACTTC. Residues: CASSWAGTGYEQYF.

In its sample, this clone was seen once. The chain links TRBV3-1 (or the pseudogene TRBV3-2) to TRBJ2-1; 7 bases match TRBD2. Germline CDR1 reads LGHDT; CDR2 reads YNNKEL (reference sequence). Trimming removed 2 bases from V and 2 bases from J; junction bases left unmatched: 3. The CDR3 sequence is 15 residues long. The CDR3 DNA sequence: TGTGCCAGCAGCCAATCTGGGACTACCTACAATGAGCAGTTCTTC. The encoded protein is CASSQSGTTYNEQFF.

V usage is TRBV29-1 and J usage is TRBJ2-7; no definite D call. Looked up from germline, CDR1 is SQVTM and CDR2 is ANQGSEA. The CDR3 spans 11 residues. V gave up 4 bases and J gave up 2 bases, with 6 bases separating them. The CDR3 DNA reads as TGCAGCGTTGCCCGGGCCTACGAGCAGTACTTC. Its protein is CSVARAYEQYF.

This chain joins TRBV6-5 and TRBJ2-3, with no clear D. From germline, CDR1 is MNHEY and CDR2 SVGAGI. V was pared by 7 bases and J by 4 bases, with 12 bases between. CDR3 length: 13 amino acids. Written as DNA, the CDR3 is TGTGCCAGCAATAAAGTGAGGTCAGATACGCAGTATTTT. It codes for CASNKVRSDTQYF.